Sequencing of this T cell receptor beta chain was carried out in a study of blood T cell repertoires in COVID-19. Generated by immunoSEQ multiplex PCR, the TCRdb table keeps only in-frame clones and is missing some. The table lists some 140,000 clones, approximately 86% of them singletons. The sample consisted of peripheral blood. The sequence was obtained from a woman aged 45-65 years who had recovered from COVID-19.

This CDR3 is CASSWTGKRNTEAFF. In DNA form, the CDR3 reads TGTGCCAGCAGCTGGACAGGGAAGAGGAACACTGAAGCTTTCTTT. The chain joins TRBV5-6 to TRBJ1-1; 8 positions match TRBD1. The germline gives CDR1 SGHDT, CDR2 YYEEEE. CDR3 length equals 15 residues. V dropped 3 bases and J dropped 1; count of bases not matched to a gene: 5. Full variable domain (missing parts from reference TRBV5-6 and TRBJ1-1): DAGVTQSPTHLIKTRGQQVTLRCSPKSGHDTVSWYQQALGQGPQFIFQYYEEEERQRGNFPDRFSGHQFPNYSSELNVNALLLGDSALYLCASSWTGKRNTEAFFGQGTRLTVV.